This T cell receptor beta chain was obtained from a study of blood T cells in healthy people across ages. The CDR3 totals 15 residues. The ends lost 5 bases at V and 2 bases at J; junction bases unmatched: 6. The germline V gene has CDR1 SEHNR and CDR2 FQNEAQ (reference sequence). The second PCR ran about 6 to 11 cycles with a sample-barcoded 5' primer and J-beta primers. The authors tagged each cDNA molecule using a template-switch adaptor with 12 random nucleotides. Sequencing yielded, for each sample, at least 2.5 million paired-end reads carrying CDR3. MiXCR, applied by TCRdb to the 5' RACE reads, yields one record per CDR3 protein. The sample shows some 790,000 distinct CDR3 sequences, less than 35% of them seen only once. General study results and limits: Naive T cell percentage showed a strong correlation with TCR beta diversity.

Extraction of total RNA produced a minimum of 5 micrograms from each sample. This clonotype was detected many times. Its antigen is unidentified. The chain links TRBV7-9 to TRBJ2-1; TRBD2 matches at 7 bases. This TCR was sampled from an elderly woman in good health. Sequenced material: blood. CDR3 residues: CASSATGGTYNEQFF. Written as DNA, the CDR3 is TGTGCCAGCAGCGCCACGGGGGGAACCTACAATGAGCAGTTCTTC.